The 32 T cell receptor beta chains presented below share a single source sample, sequenced in a study of control samples from healthy donors and cancer patients. TCRdb keeps only in-frame clones here, not all; method: immunoSEQ multiplex PCR. The table lists approximately 99,000 clones, approximately 80% of them singletons. The specimen was blood. Receptors were obtained from a man aged 18-30 years in good health.

This chain joins TRBV27 and TRBJ2-7; a weak D match, TRBD1 (6 bases). V lost 3 bases to trimming and J lost 6 bases, with 15 bases between them. This CDR3 spans 14 amino acids. Per the germline V gene, CDR1 is MNHEY and CDR2 is SMNVEV (reference sequence). CDR3 DNA sequence: TGTGCCAGCAGTTTCTCAGGGGTTTGGACCGAGCAGTACTTC. Translating gives CASSFSGVWTEQYF.

The chain joins TRBV12-3 or TRBV12-4 to TRBJ1-5; D call uncertain. This CDR3 region has 11 residues. With 3 bases removed from V and 11 bases from J, the gap between germline ends came to 8 bases. CDR3 in amino acids: CASSLEAAQHF. The CDR3 DNA follows: TGTGCCAGCAGTTTGGAGGCGGCCCAGCATTTT.

The chain is built from TRBV7-9 and TRBJ2-1, with TRBD1 identical over 8 bases. The J segment lost 9 bases and the V segment lost 2 bases, leaving 12 bases of the junction unmatched. There are 16 residues in the CDR3. Germline-derived CDR1 and CDR2 are SEHNR and FQNEAQ (reference sequence). Here the CDR3 reads CASSLKTGQGGAEQFF. Written as DNA, the CDR3 is TGTGCCAGCAGCTTAAAGACAGGACAGGGAGGCGCTGAGCAGTTCTTC.

The rearrangement links TRBV4-1 to TRBJ2-2; D is perhaps TRBD1 (6 bases). V was clipped by 4 bases and J by 2 bases, with 11 bases between them. In germline, CDR1 is MGHRA, CDR2 YSYEKL. The CDR3 is 15 residues long. CDR3 protein: CASSLRTDNTGELFF. The CDR3 nucleotides read TGCGCCAGCAGCCTAAGGACAGACAACACCGGGGAGCTGTTTTTT.

V is TRBV29-1 and J is TRBJ1-1, with unresolved D. CDR1 SQVTM and CDR2 ANQGSEA come from the germline V gene. This CDR3 has 14 residues. With 1 base removed from V and 4 bases from J, the gap between germline ends came to 13 bases. This chain's CDR3 is CSVEGLSPSTEAFF. CDR3 nucleotide sequence: TGCAGCGTTGAAGGGCTCTCCCCGAGCACTGAAGCTTTCTTT.

The chain is built from TRBV7-6 and TRBJ2-5, with D perhaps assigned TRBD1 or TRBD2 (5 bases each). The CDR3 covers 14 residues. V lost 4 bases, J lost 5 bases, and 14 bases lay in between. Germline CDR1 and CDR2: SGHVS and FNYEAQ. The CDR3 sequence is CASSSDPWGETQYF. The CDR3 DNA follows: TGTGCCAGCAGCTCGGACCCCTGGGGGGAGACCCAGTACTTC.

The chain carries TRBV3-1 (or the pseudogene TRBV3-2) and TRBJ2-3, with D unclear. The CDR3 totals 12 residues. Germline V lookup: CDR1 LGHDT, CDR2 YNNKEL (reference sequence). Trimming removed 8 bases at V and 2 bases at J, with 8 bases between. Here the CDR3 DNA reads TGTGCCAGCCGGGCTATCACAGATACGCAGTATTTT. Protein sequence: CASRAITDTQYF.

The rearrangement links TRBV11-2 to TRBJ2-3; no firm D call. This CDR3 comprises 12 residues. Trimming stripped 5 bases from V and 2 bases from J, with 5 bases between. The germline gives CDR1 SGHAT, CDR2 FQNNGV. CDR3 DNA: TGTGCCAGCAGCCCCCCCACAGATACGCAGTATTTT. Residues: CASSPPTDTQYF.

The chain couples TRBV5-1 to TRBJ2-3; D unresolved. The CDR3 length is 16 residues. Between the trimmed V and J ends, which lost 0 bases and 0 bases, there was a span of 11 bases. Germline values: CDR1 SGHRS, CDR2 YFSETQ. The CDR3: CASSLAGRTSTDTQYF. DNA of the CDR3: TGCGCCAGCAGCTTGGCCGGGCGGACGAGCACAGATACGCAGTATTTT.

The V gene is TRBV6-5, the J gene TRBJ1-1; weak D call: TRBD1 (5 bases). Trimming removed 6 bases at V and 4 bases at J, with 6 bases between. CDR1 is MNHEY and CDR2 is SVGAGI in the germline V gene. The CDR3 loop spans 11 amino acids. The CDR3, as DNA: TGTGCCAGCAGGGGACCCACTGAAGCTTTCTTT. This gives the protein CASRGPTEAFF.

This clone was found once. This rearrangement joins TRBV5-1 to TRBJ1-5, with D possibly TRBD1 on 5 matching bases. The CDR3 covers 11 residues. Per the germline V gene, CDR1 is SGHRS and CDR2 is YFSETQ. The V gene lost 5 bases and the J gene lost 5 bases, with 5 bases spanning the gap. The CDR3 sequence: CASRTDQPQHF. The CDR3 nucleotides read TGCGCCAGCAGGACAGATCAGCCCCAGCATTTT.

V and J are TRBV30 and TRBJ1-1, with no clear D. The CDR3 totals 12 residues. In germline, CDR1 is GTSNPN, CDR2 SVGIG (reference sequence). Trimming left V 3 bases short and J 2 bases short, with 7 bases between. CDR3 loop: CAWRSLNTEAFF. For the CDR3, the DNA is TGTGCCTGGAGATCCCTCAACACTGAAGCTTTCTTT.

Here the CDR3 DNA reads TGTGCCAGCAGCTTGAATGCAGGGGCCATCTACGAGCAGTACTTC. As protein: CASSLNAGAIYEQYF. This chain links TRBV5-4 with TRBJ2-7, with a tentative D call TRBD1 (6 bases). From germline, CDR1 is SGHNT and CDR2 YYREEE (reference sequence). The V end was cut by 1 base, the J end by 3 bases, with 14 bases between. CDR3 length equals 15 residues.

The chain couples TRBV10-3 to TRBJ2-5; 7 positions match TRBD1. This CDR3 has 15 residues. V lost 3 bases and J lost 4; bases outside the gene matches: 8. CDR1 is ENHRY, CDR2 SYGVKD, per germline. The CDR3 loop reads CAISDETGKGETQYF. CDR3 sequence (DNA): TGTGCCATCAGTGACGAGACAGGGAAGGGAGAGACCCAGTACTTC.

The genes are TRBV7-9 and TRBJ1-2; possibly TRBD1 for D (5 bases). Germline V gives CDR1 SEHNR, CDR2 FQNEAQ (reference sequence). This CDR3 spans 15 amino acids. Deletions cut 5 bases from V and 1 base from J, with 14 bases between. CDR3 sequence: CASSPGRGSNYGYTF. CDR3 sequence (DNA): TGTGCCAGCAGCCCGGGAAGGGGTAGTAACTATGGCTACACCTTC.

This clone was detected only once. V and J are TRBV5-1 and TRBJ1-1; D may be TRBD1 (5 bases). CDR1 SGHRS and CDR2 YFSETQ come from the germline V gene. The germline V and J ends were trimmed by 3 bases and 1 base, with 13 bases remaining between them. The CDR3 has 15 residues. CDR3 protein: CASSSERGQNTEAFF. CDR3 coding DNA: TGCGCCAGCAGCTCTGAGAGGGGCCAGAACACTGAAGCTTTCTTT.

This sequence joins TRBV27 and TRBJ1-1, with D unclear. The CDR3 loop spans 13 amino acids. V shed 2 bases and J shed 4 bases, with 8 bases lying between them. Per germline, CDR1 MNHEY and CDR2 SMNVEV (reference sequence). In DNA, the CDR3 is TGTGCCAGCAGTTTAGGTACGGGCACTGAAGCTTTCTTT. It translates to CASSLGTGTEAFF.

This chain's CDR3 is CATSADRQGRREQFF. In DNA, the CDR3 is TGTGCCACCAGTGCCGACCGGCAGGGGAGGCGTGAGCAGTTCTTC. V gene TRBV24-1 combines with J gene TRBJ2-1; the D gene could be TRBD1 or TRBD2 (6 bases each). Germline V gives CDR1 KGHDR, CDR2 SFDVKD. The CDR3 has 15 amino acids. The V end was cut by 5 bases, the J end by 9 bases, with 19 bases between.

The table lists this clone with a few counts. The chain has TRBV20-1 and TRBJ1-2; weak D call: TRBD1 (5 bases). CDR1 is DFQATT and CDR2 is SNEGSKA in the germline V gene (reference sequence). This CDR3 comprises 11 residues. The CDR3, as DNA: TGCAGCCCGGGACCTTGGGGCGGCTACACCTTC. Translating it yields CSPGPWGGYTF.

The gene calls are TRBV9 and TRBJ2-1; 8 bases match TRBD1. V lost 0 bases to trimming and J lost 7 bases; unmatched junction nucleotides: 21. Germline CDR1 is SGDLS and CDR2 is YYNGEE. There are 20 residues in the CDR3. The CDR3 coding sequence is TGTGCCAGCAGCGTAGAATTATTGGTTTGGGGACAGGATGTAAGGAATGAGCAGTTCTTC. Amino acids: CASSVELLVWGQDVRNEQFF. Using reference TRBV9 and TRBJ2-1 for the parts outside the CDR3, the full variable domain is DSGVTQTPKHLITATGQRVTLRCSPRSGDLSVYWYQQSLDQGLQFLIQYYNGEERAKGNILERFSAQQFPDLHSELNLSSLELGDSALYFCASSVELLVWGQDVRNEQFFGPGTRLTVL.

This clone was counted only a few times. The chain employs TRBV30 and TRBJ2-7; no definite D call. Germline V gene data show CDR1 as GTSNPN and CDR2 as SVGIG (reference sequence). Trimming took 5 bases from V and 4 from J, leaving 12 bases between them. The CDR3 runs 12 residues. CDR3 DNA: TGTGCCTGGGTGCTGCCGACTTACGAGCAGTACGTC. Translated, it gives CAWVLPTYEQYV.

The CDR3 DNA is TGCGCCAGCAGCCGGCTGGAGCACTACGAGCAGTACTTC. It translates to CASSRLEHYEQYF. The chain recombines TRBV4-1 with TRBJ2-7, with D unresolved. There are 13 residues in the CDR3. Germline V gives CDR1 MGHRA, CDR2 YSYEKL. With 4 bases removed from V and 3 bases from J, the gap between germline ends came to 10 bases.

This chain joins TRBV2 and TRBJ1-6; D is uncertain. This CDR3 has 13 amino acids. V gave up 7 bases and J gave up 3 bases, with 7 bases separating them. From germline, CDR1 is SNHLY and CDR2 FYNNEI. The CDR3 loop reads CASMGSYNSPLHF. In DNA, the CDR3 is TGTGCCAGCATGGGGAGCTATAATTCACCCCTCCACTTT.

The chain joins TRBV11-2 to TRBJ1-1; D call uncertain. Germline values: CDR1 SGHAT, CDR2 FQNNGV. Trimming pared 3 bases from V and 0 bases from J, leaving 11 bases between. The CDR3 is 15 residues long. In nucleotides, the CDR3 is TGTGCCAGCAGCTTGCTAGACGGCTTGAACACTGAAGCTTTCTTT. Its protein is CASSLLDGLNTEAFF.

The chain carries TRBV5-8 and TRBJ2-4; D uncertain. The CDR3 spans 16 residues. V gave up 4 bases and J gave up 3 bases, with 17 bases separating them. Germline values: CDR1 SGHTS, CDR2 YDEGEE. DNA of the CDR3: TGTGCCAGCAGCCTGGATGTAGGAATTAGCAAAAACATTCAGTACTTC. It yields the protein CASSLDVGISKNIQYF.

This clone was found once. V gene TRBV7-2 combines with J gene TRBJ2-4; 8 bases map to TRBD2. The CDR3 has 14 amino acids. The V segment lost 2 bases and the J segment 5 bases; nucleotides outside the gene matches: 2. CDR1 and CDR2 (germline): SGHTA, FQGNSA. The CDR3 bases are TGTGCCAGCAGCTTAAGCGGGGGCGAAAACATTCAGTACTTC. The encoded protein is CASSLSGGENIQYF.

V usage is TRBV6-5 and J usage is TRBJ1-1; D uncertain. CDR1 is MNHEY and CDR2 is SVGAGI in the germline V gene. The CDR3 is made up of 12 amino acids. V lost 6 bases, J lost 1 base, and 6 bases lay in between. The CDR3 DNA reads TGTGCCAGCAGCCGGCGGAACACTGAAGCTTTCTTT. This sequence encodes CASSRRNTEAFF.

The chain uses TRBV7-8 and TRBJ1-5; 8 bases match TRBD1. After removal of 0 bases from V and 7 bases from J, the junction contained 8 bases not matched to a gene. Looked up from germline, CDR1 is SGHVS and CDR2 is FQNEAQ. The CDR3 consists of 16 residues. The CDR3: CASSLALGQGRQPQHF. The CDR3 DNA follows: TGTGCCAGCAGCTTAGCGCTCGGACAGGGCCGGCAGCCCCAGCATTTT.

This clone was seen only a few times. The chain combines TRBV6-5 with TRBJ2-5; weak D call: TRBD2 (7 bases). The CDR3 is made up of 14 amino acids. V was shortened by 2 bases and J by 5 bases, with 12 bases between the two germline ends. CDR1 is MNHEY, CDR2 SVGAGI, per germline. CDR3 sequence reads: CASSYGGGKETQYF. The CDR3 DNA follows: TGTGCCAGCAGTTACGGGGGGGGCAAGGAGACCCAGTACTTC.

CDR3 in DNA: TGTGCCAGCAGCTTAGTCAGAGGATCAGCCCCTGAGCAGTTCTTC. Translation: CASSLVRGSAPEQFF. The J gene is TRBJ2-1, the V gene TRBV7-8; no reliable D call. Germline assignment: CDR1 SGHVS and CDR2 FQNEAQ. The V and J ends lost 1 base and 9 bases respectively, with 16 bases between them. The CDR3 loop spans 15 amino acids.

The rearrangement links TRBV7-2 to TRBJ1-2, with D possibly matching TRBD1 (6 bases). Germline loops: CDR1 SGHTA, CDR2 FQGNSA. Trimming left V 2 bases short and J 4 bases short, with 11 bases between. The CDR3 extends over 14 amino acids. The CDR3 region is CASSLTPGAYGYTF. CDR3 DNA sequence: TGTGCCAGCAGCTTAACCCCGGGGGCCTATGGCTACACCTTC.

The V call is TRBV7-9, the J call TRBJ2-5; no firm D call. This CDR3 is 17 amino acids long. From germline, CDR1 is SEHNR and CDR2 FQNEAQ (reference sequence). Deletions cut 2 bases from V and 4 bases from J, with 20 bases between. CDR3 in DNA: TGTGCCAGCAGCTTACTTTCTTCAGATTATCTGGGAGAGACCCAGTACTTC. Translating gives CASSLLSSDYLGETQYF.